The 26 T cell receptor beta chains listed next were all sequenced from one sample in a study of OX40 agonist ivuxolimab in advanced cancers. Measured with immunoSEQ multiplex PCR; TCRdb has only the in-frame clones, and not every one. The table has about 93,000 clones, roughly nine tenths seen once. Specimen: CD4+ or CD8+ T cells sorted from blood, collected in a trial of the OX40 agonist ivuxolimab. Receptors were obtained from an adult with an advanced solid tumor such as melanoma, head and neck, liver or kidney cancer.

The chain couples TRBV28 to TRBJ1-1; D gene uncertain. Germline V gives CDR1 MDHEN, CDR2 SYDVKM. The CDR3 spans 13 residues. The V end lost 2 bases, the J end lost 1 base, and 5 bases lay between the germline ends. The chain's CDR3 is CASSLAENTEAFF. CDR3 nucleotide sequence: TGTGCCAGCAGTTTAGCGGAGAACACTGAAGCTTTCTTT.

J is TRBJ1-5 and V is TRBV2, with 7 bases aligning to TRBD1. Germline V gene sequence: CDR1 SNHLY, CDR2 FYNNEI. V lost 7 bases and J lost 9; bases outside the gene matches: 9. The CDR3 has 13 amino acids. The CDR3 region is CASKAGGVSPQHF. CDR3 in DNA: TGTGCCAGCAAGGCAGGGGGTGTGTCGCCCCAGCATTTT.

J is TRBJ2-1 and V is TRBV12-5; 13 nucleotides align to TRBD2. The length of the CDR3 is 16 residues. The V gene end was trimmed by 7 bases and the J gene end by 11 bases; junction bases not matched to a gene: 14. Germline values: CDR1 LGHNT, CDR2 FRNRAP. The CDR3 bases are TGTGCTAGTGACCCCACCGGGACTAGCGGGGTCATGCAGCAGTTCTTC. It specifies CASDPTGTSGVMQQFF.

This clone was recorded once. The rearrangement links TRBV6-5 to TRBJ2-5, with D tentatively TRBD1 (5 bases). The DNA matches TRBJ2-7 better at its end, which makes the J call doubtful. The CDR3 extends over 15 amino acids. The germline V gene has CDR1 MNHEY and CDR2 SVGAGI. The CDR3 here is CASSYSTDWRYEQYF. The CDR3 coding sequence is TGTGCCAGCAGTTACTCGACAGACTGGCGCTACGAGCAGTACTTC.

This clone has more than one count but fewer than ten. The rearrangement joins TRBV11-3 to TRBJ2-2; D uncertain. Looked up from germline, CDR1 is SGHNT and CDR2 is YENEEA. V dropped 5 bases and J dropped 5 bases, with 12 bases sitting between them. CDR3 length: 14 amino acids. The CDR3 nucleotides are TGTGCCAGCAGCCCGCCGGGCAAGACCGGGGAGCTGTTTTTT. This codes for CASSPPGKTGELFF. Variable domain in full (rest from reference TRBV11-3 and TRBJ2-2): EAGVVQSPRYKIIEKKQPVAFWCNPISGHNTLYWYLQNLGQGPELLIRYENEEAVDDSQLPKDRFSAERLKGVDSTLKIQPAELGDSAVYLCASSPPGKTGELFFGEGSRLTVL.

The chain is built from TRBV7-2 and TRBJ1-2; D may be TRBD1 (6 bases). The CDR3 spans 14 residues. Trimming cost V 1 base and J 5 bases, with 11 bases left between them. CDR1 and CDR2 from the germline V gene are SGHTA and FQGNSA. DNA for the CDR3: TGTGCCAGCAGCTTAGGTGGGGGCACGTATGGCTACACCTTC. Amino acid sequence: CASSLGGGTYGYTF.

V gene TRBV30 combines with J gene TRBJ2-5; a possible D gene is TRBD1 (6 bases). The V gene's germline CDR1 is GTSNPN and CDR2 SVGIG (reference sequence). The germline V and J ends were trimmed by 2 bases and 1 base, with 11 bases remaining between them. The length of the CDR3 is 14 residues. The DNA for the CDR3 is TGTGCCTGGAGTAACCGGGACACCCAAGAGACCCAGTACTTC. Translation: CAWSNRDTQETQYF.

V usage is TRBV9 and J usage is TRBJ2-1, with 8 bases lining up with TRBD2. In germline, CDR1 is SGDLS, CDR2 YYNGEE. The CDR3 sequence is 18 residues long. Trimming removed 0 bases from V and 4 bases from J; junction bases left unmatched: 12. CDR3 DNA: TGTGCCAGCAGCGTAGCTACTGGAGTAGCGGGAACGTACAATGAGCAGTTCTTC. Translating it yields CASSVATGVAGTYNEQFF.

In this sample, this clone turned up once. This sample also contains other DNA sequences that code for the same CDR3. V and J are TRBV5-4 and TRBJ2-5; the D gene is possibly TRBD1 (6 bases). The CDR3 extends over 13 amino acids. Germline lookup yields CDR1 SGHNT and CDR2 YYREEE (reference sequence). V gave up 0 bases and J gave up 3 bases, with 6 bases separating them. CDR3 nucleotide sequence: TGTGCCAGCAGCTTGGACAGGGAAGAGACCCAGTACTTC. Its translation is CASSLDREETQYF.

The rearrangement links TRBV25-1 to TRBJ2-7; TRBD2 agrees at 8 bases. The CDR3 loop spans 15 amino acids. Germline CDR1 is MGHDK and CDR2 is SYGVNS. V lost 3 bases to trimming and J lost 4 bases; unmatched junction nucleotides: 8. The CDR3 spells CASSDPGRDPYEQYF. In DNA, the CDR3 is TGTGCCAGCAGTGACCCCGGGAGGGATCCGTACGAGCAGTACTTC.

This chain uses TRBV4-2 with TRBJ2-7; 7 positions agree with TRBD2. V dropped 3 bases and J dropped 3; count of bases not matched to a gene: 5. The length of the CDR3 is 14 residues. CDR1 is LGHNA and CDR2 is YNFKEQ in the germline V gene. The CDR3 sequence: CASSQGLTGYEQYF. CDR3 nucleotides: TGTGCCAGCAGCCAGGGACTAACCGGCTACGAGCAGTACTTC.

The chain couples TRBV30 to TRBJ2-6; D gene ambiguous. The CDR3 is 12 amino acids. Per the germline V gene, CDR1 is GTSNPN and CDR2 is SVGIG (reference sequence). The V end lost 2 bases, the J end lost 2 bases, and 1 base lay between the germline ends. CDR3 sequence reads: CAWSPGANVLTF. The CDR3 bases are TGTGCCTGGAGTCCTGGGGCCAACGTCCTGACTTTC.

The CDR3 DNA reads as TGCGCCAGCAGAAGTGCCTTGAACACTGAAGCTTTCTTT. It encodes CASRSALNTEAFF. This chain joins TRBV5-1 and TRBJ1-1; D is unclear. The germline V and J ends were trimmed by 5 bases and 0 bases, with 8 bases remaining between them. Germline V CDR1 and CDR2: SGHRS, YFSETQ. The CDR3 totals 13 residues.

V and J are TRBV5-1 and TRBJ1-4; D is possibly TRBD1 (5 bases). Germline V gives CDR1 SGHRS, CDR2 YFSETQ. V dropped 2 bases and J dropped 6 bases, with 11 bases sitting between them. This CDR3 region has 14 residues. CDR3 loop: CASSLEGTDEKLFF. The CDR3 coding sequence is TGCGCCAGCAGCTTAGAGGGGACGGATGAAAAACTGTTTTTT.

The chain carries TRBV28 and TRBJ2-7; the match to TRBD1 covers 8 bases. The CDR3 spans 14 residues. The V and J ends lost 4 bases and 4 bases, in that order; junction bases with no gene match: 6. Germline CDR1 and CDR2: MDHEN and SYDVKM. CDR3 protein: CASSSQGVGYEQYF. Written as DNA, the CDR3 is TGTGCCAGCAGTTCACAGGGGGTGGGGTACGAGCAGTACTTC.

The rearrangement uses TRBV2 and TRBJ1-5, with D hard to call. Germline CDR1 SNHLY, CDR2 FYNNEI. The CDR3 totals 13 residues. Between the trimmed V and J ends, which lost 6 bases and 0 bases, there was a span of 6 bases. The CDR3 region is CASRQNSNQPQHF. The CDR3 coding sequence is TGTGCCAGCAGACAGAATAGCAATCAGCCCCAGCATTTT.

The gene calls are TRBV20-1 and TRBJ1-4; the D is unclear. Germline V gene sequence: CDR1 DFQATT, CDR2 SNEGSKA (reference sequence). V lost 4 bases and J 6 bases, leaving 6 bases between the germline ends. The CDR3 is 11 amino acids. The CDR3 sequence: CSAKRDEKLFF. The DNA of the CDR3 is TGCAGTGCTAAAAGGGATGAAAAACTGTTTTTT.

This chain connects TRBV10-3 to TRBJ2-3; TRBD1 agrees at 8 bases. CDR1 is ENHRY, CDR2 SYGVKD, per germline. This CDR3 has 14 residues. Losses at the gene ends were 7 bases for V and 5 bases for J; bases not matched to a gene: 8. The CDR3 DNA is TGTGCCATCAAATACAGGGGGGAGTTAGATACGCAGTATTTT. This encodes CAIKYRGELDTQYF.

This clone was detected only once. The rearrangement uses TRBV19 and TRBJ2-3, with D hard to call. The CDR3 has 13 amino acids. Germline CDR1 LNHDA, CDR2 SQIVND (reference sequence). The V end was cut by 7 bases, the J end by 6 bases, with 14 bases between. The CDR3 here is CASTPGGLDTQYF. Here the CDR3 DNA reads TGTGCCAGTACCCCAGGTGGCCTGGATACGCAGTATTTT.

This clone was detected only once. This sequence joins TRBV4-1 and TRBJ2-4, with D uncertain. Trimming pared 6 bases from V and 0 bases from J, leaving 15 bases between. This CDR3 region has 16 residues. CDR1 and CDR2 (germline): MGHRA, YSYEKL. The CDR3 reads CASSSGVLLAKNIQYF. The CDR3 DNA reads TGCGCCAGCAGTAGTGGTGTTTTACTAGCCAAAAACATTCAGTACTTC.

The V call is TRBV2, the J call TRBJ2-5, with 10 bases fitting TRBD1. Trimming removed 7 bases from V and 4 bases from J; junction bases left unmatched: 9. This CDR3 has 15 amino acids. Looked up from germline, CDR1 is SNHLY and CDR2 is FYNNEI. CDR3 region: CASIKTGQGIETQYF. CDR3 nucleotide sequence: TGTGCCAGCATTAAAACGGGACAGGGGATAGAGACCCAGTACTTC.

The chain carries TRBV6-1 and TRBJ1-3; TRBD1 might be the D (5 bases). V dropped 7 bases and J dropped 0 bases, with 10 bases sitting between them. Germline CDR1 and CDR2: MNHNS and SASEGT. The CDR3 is 14 amino acids. CDR3 DNA: TGTGCCAGCACTGCGGGGGGCTCTGGAAACACCATATATTTT. Protein: CASTAGGSGNTIYF.

The chain carries TRBV6-6 and TRBJ1-5; TRBD1 agrees at 8 bases. From germline, CDR1 is MNHNY and CDR2 SVGAGI (reference sequence). Trimming removed 3 bases from V and 7 bases from J; junction bases left unmatched: 8. The CDR3 consists of 15 residues. CDR3 sequence reads: CASSYGQGYGQPQHF. The CDR3 DNA reads as TGTGCCAGCAGTTATGGACAGGGTTACGGGCAGCCCCAGCATTTT.

This chain connects TRBV4-3 to TRBJ1-1; D not resolved. The germline V gene has CDR1 LGHNA and CDR2 YSLEER. The CDR3 has 14 residues. V shed 3 bases and J shed 7 bases, with 15 bases lying between them. The CDR3 loop is CASSQDGRTGEAFF. CDR3 nucleotides: TGCGCCAGCAGCCAGGATGGACGGACGGGTGAAGCTTTCTTT.

The chain joins TRBV6-1 to TRBJ2-4; the D is unclear. Germline V gives CDR1 MNHNS, CDR2 SASEGT. This CDR3 has 12 amino acids. V gave up 7 bases and J gave up 6 bases, with 10 bases separating them. The CDR3, as DNA: TGTGCCAGCACCAAGGACGGAAACATTCAGTACTTC. Translating gives CASTKDGNIQYF.

The count of this clone is one. The V and J genes are TRBV11-2 and TRBJ2-2, with TRBD1 identical over 7 bases. V lost 6 bases and J lost 0; bases outside the gene matches: 4. Germline V lookup: CDR1 SGHAT, CDR2 FQNNGV. CDR3 size: 15 residues. This CDR3 reads CASRAGTANTGELFF. CDR3 nucleotide sequence: TGTGCCAGCAGAGCCGGGACAGCGAACACCGGGGAGCTGTTTTTT.